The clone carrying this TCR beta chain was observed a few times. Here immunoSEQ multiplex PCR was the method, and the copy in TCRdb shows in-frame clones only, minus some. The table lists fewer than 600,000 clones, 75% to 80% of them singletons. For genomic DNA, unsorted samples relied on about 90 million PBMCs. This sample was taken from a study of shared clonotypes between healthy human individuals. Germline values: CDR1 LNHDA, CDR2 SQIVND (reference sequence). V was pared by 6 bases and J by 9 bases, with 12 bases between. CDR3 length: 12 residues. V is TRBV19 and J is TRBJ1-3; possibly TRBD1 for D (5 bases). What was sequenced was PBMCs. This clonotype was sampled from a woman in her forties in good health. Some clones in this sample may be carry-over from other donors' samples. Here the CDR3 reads CASSTQGSTIYF. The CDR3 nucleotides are TGTGCCAGTAGCACTCAGGGATCCACCATATATTTT.